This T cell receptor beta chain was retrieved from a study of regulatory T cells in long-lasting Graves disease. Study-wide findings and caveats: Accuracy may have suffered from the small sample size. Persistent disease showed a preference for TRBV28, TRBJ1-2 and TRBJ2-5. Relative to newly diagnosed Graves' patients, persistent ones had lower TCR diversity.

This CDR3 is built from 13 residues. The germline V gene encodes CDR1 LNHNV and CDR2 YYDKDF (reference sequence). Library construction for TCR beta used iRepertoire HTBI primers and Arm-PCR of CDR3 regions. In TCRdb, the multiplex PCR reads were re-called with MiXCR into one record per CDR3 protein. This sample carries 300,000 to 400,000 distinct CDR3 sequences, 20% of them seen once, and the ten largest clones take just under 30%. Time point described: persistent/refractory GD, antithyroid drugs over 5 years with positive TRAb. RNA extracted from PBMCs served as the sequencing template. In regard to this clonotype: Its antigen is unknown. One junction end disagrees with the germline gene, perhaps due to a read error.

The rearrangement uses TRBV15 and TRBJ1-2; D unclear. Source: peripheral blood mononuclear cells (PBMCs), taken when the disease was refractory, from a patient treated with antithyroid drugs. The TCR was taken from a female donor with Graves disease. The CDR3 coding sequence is TGTGCCACCAACAGAGATGACCTTACAGGCTACACCTTC. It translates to CATNRDDLTGYTF.